One and the same sample provided the 21 T cell receptor beta chains below, sequenced in a study of CD8 T cells in Susac syndrome. The RNA input was about 0.5 to 1 ug, and it was reverse transcribed with random hexamers. TCRdb reprocessed the immunoSEQ multiplex PCR reads via MiXCR and lists one record per CDR3 protein. The sample consists of over 150,000 distinct CDR3 sequences, 93% of them appearing once. The sample taken for sequencing was CD4+ T cells from PBMCs. The origin of the receptors is a human donor with multiple sclerosis.

V and J are TRBV2 and TRBJ1-1; the D is unclear. V dropped 5 bases and J dropped 8 bases, with 9 bases sitting between them. The germline CDR1 and CDR2 sequences are SNHLY and FYNNEI. The CDR3 contains 11 residues. The CDR3 nucleotides read TGTGCCAGCAGTTATTCGCAGGAAGCTTTCTTT. The encoded protein is CASSYSQEAFF. Looking up the rest from reference TRBV2 and TRBJ1-1 gives the full variable domain: EPEVTQTPSHQVTQMGQEVILRCVPISNHLYFYWYRQILGQKVEFLVSFYNNEISEKSEIFDDQFSVERPDGSNFTLKIRSTKLEDSAMYFCASSYSQEAFFGQGTRLTVV.

The chain combines TRBV24-1 with TRBJ2-1; TRBD1 matches at 11 bases. The V and J ends lost 7 bases and 6 bases, in that order; junction bases with no gene match: 4. This CDR3 spans 14 amino acids. Germline CDR1 KGHDR, CDR2 SFDVKD. CDR3 amino acids: CATSPGQGVNEQFF. The CDR3 DNA follows: TGTGCCACCAGCCCGGGACAGGGGGTCAATGAGCAGTTCTTC.

The V call is TRBV20-1, the J call TRBJ1-5, with unresolved D. Germline V lookup: CDR1 DFQATT, CDR2 SNEGSKA (reference sequence). The ends were cut back, 2 bases at V and 6 bases at J, with 11 bases in the middle. This CDR3 spans 13 amino acids. The CDR3 bases are TGCAGTGCTAGATCAGGAGCCGGTCAGCCCCAGCATTTT. This translates into CSARSGAGQPQHF.

V usage is TRBV12-3 or TRBV12-4 and J usage is TRBJ2-7; D possibly corresponds to TRBD2 (5 bases). Trimming took 3 bases from V and 7 from J, leaving 16 bases between them. This CDR3 region has 14 residues. CDR3 in DNA: TGTGCCAGCAGTTTGGGATACCATTCGGGGGAGCAGTACTTC. It encodes CASSLGYHSGEQYF.

This rearrangement joins TRBV28 to TRBJ2-7; TRBD1 or TRBD2 may be the D gene (5 bases each). CDR1 and CDR2 from the germline V gene are MDHEN and SYDVKM. The V end lost 3 bases, the J end lost 9 bases, and 9 bases lay between the germline ends. This CDR3 has 11 amino acids. The CDR3 region is CASSLSRGQYF. The CDR3 DNA reads TGTGCCAGCAGTTTGTCGAGGGGGCAGTACTTC. Full variable domain (remainder filled in from reference TRBV28 and TRBJ2-7): DVKVTQSSRYLVKRTGEKVFLECVQDMDHENMFWYRQDPGLGLRLIYFSYDVKMKEKGDIPEGYSVSREKKERFSLILESASTNQTSMYLCASSLSRGQYFGPGTRLTVT.

The V gene is TRBV29-1, the J gene TRBJ2-3; D not certain. Trimming took off 0 bases at V and 6 bases at J, with 13 bases between the two ends. The CDR3 totals 14 residues. The V gene's germline CDR1 is SQVTM and CDR2 ANQGSEA. DNA for the CDR3: TGCAGCGTTGAAGATCTCCTGGGTGAGGATACGCAGTATTTT. The encoded protein is CSVEDLLGEDTQYF.

The V gene is TRBV30, the J gene TRBJ2-7, with D tentatively TRBD1 (6 bases). The CDR3 loop spans 13 amino acids. V was pared by 2 bases and J by 0 bases, with 8 bases between. CDR1 is GTSNPN, CDR2 SVGIG, per germline (reference sequence). DNA of the CDR3: TGTGCCTGGAGTCAGGGGTTCTCCTACGAGCAGTACTTC. Protein product: CAWSQGFSYEQYF. The variable domain in full, completed from reference TRBV30 and TRBJ2-7, reads SQTIHQWPATLVQPVGSPLSLECTVEGTSNPNLYWYRQAAGRGLQLLFYSVGIGQISSEVPQNLSASRPQDRQFILSSKKLLLSDSGFYLCAWSQGFSYEQYFGPGTRLTVT.

The CDR3 loop is CASSGAGYGYTF. The CDR3 DNA reads TGTGCCAGCAGTGGGGCGGGCTATGGCTACACCTTC. This sequence joins TRBV28 and TRBJ1-2; D is possibly TRBD1 (5 bases). Germline lookup yields CDR1 MDHEN and CDR2 SYDVKM. Trimming left V 5 bases short and J 4 bases short, with 8 bases between. This CDR3 has 12 residues.

The CDR3 loop is CASSLQAGVGEQFF. CDR3 sequence (DNA): TGTGCCAGCAGCTTACAAGCGGGGGTTGGTGAGCAGTTCTTC. This rearrangement joins TRBV11-2 to TRBJ2-1; 8 bases are a match to TRBD2. This CDR3 has 14 residues. Germline-derived CDR1 and CDR2 are SGHAT and FQNNGV. V lost 2 bases and J lost 9; bases outside the gene matches: 6.

CDR3 in DNA: TGCAGTGCTAGAGATCCGGGACAGGGGGCCGGGGAGCTGTTTTTT. It codes for CSARDPGQGAGELFF. This rearrangement joins TRBV20-1 to TRBJ2-2; 11 bases agree with TRBD1. The CDR3 consists of 15 residues. V shed 0 bases and J 6 bases; nucleotides not matched to a gene: 3. The germline V gene has CDR1 DFQATT and CDR2 SNEGSKA (reference sequence).

The rearrangement links TRBV12-3 or TRBV12-4 to TRBJ1-2; D not certain. This CDR3 is 14 amino acids long. Trimming cost V 5 bases and J 0 bases, with 10 bases left between them. The CDR3 DNA is TGTGCCAGCAGTCGAGAGAATACTAACTATGGCTACACCTTC. Amino acid sequence: CASSRENTNYGYTF.

V is TRBV7-2 and J is TRBJ1-1; tentatively, D is TRBD1 (6 bases). CDR3 size: 14 residues. Germline CDR1 reads SGHTA; CDR2 reads FQGNSA. V lost 3 bases to trimming and J lost 2 bases, with 10 bases between them. CDR3 residues: CASSFGRGNTEAFF. The CDR3 nucleotides read TGTGCCAGCAGCTTTGGCAGGGGAAACACTGAAGCTTTCTTT.

This clonotype was counted once. The chain uses TRBV4-3 and TRBJ1-2; D uncertain. Between the trimmed V and J ends, which lost 2 bases and 9 bases, there was a span of 16 bases. The V gene's germline CDR1 is LGHNA and CDR2 YSLEER. This CDR3 has 14 amino acids. CDR3 loop: CASSQQTDGPSYTF. CDR3 bases: TGCGCCAGCAGCCAACAGACGGACGGCCCGAGCTACACCTTC.

The rearrangement joins TRBV24-1 to TRBJ2-5; D possibly uses TRBD1 or TRBD2 (5 bases each). The CDR3 loop spans 13 amino acids. Trimming removed 9 bases from V and 5 bases from J, with 15 bases in between. Germline V gene lookup returns CDR1 KGHDR and CDR2 SFDVKD. CDR3 sequence: CATGGPMGETQYF. The CDR3, as DNA: TGTGCCACCGGGGGACCGATGGGGGAGACCCAGTACTTC.

In this sample, this clonotype turned up once. The V gene is TRBV12-3 or TRBV12-4, the J gene TRBJ1-1; no clear D. Trimming took 7 bases from V and 1 from J, leaving 13 bases between them. There are 14 residues in the CDR3. CDR3 sequence: CASKRSTGNTEAFF. In DNA form, the CDR3 reads TGTGCCAGCAAAAGGAGTACGGGGAACACTGAAGCTTTCTTT.

The chain combines TRBV6-2 or TRBV6-3 with TRBJ2-7; 7 bases line up with TRBD1. CDR3 length: 14 residues. CDR1 is MNHEY, CDR2 SVGEGT, per germline. With 1 base clipped from V and 3 bases from J, the junction kept 3 bases outside the gene matches. CDR3 DNA: TGTGCCAGCAGTTACTGGGACAGTGGCTACGAGCAGTACTTC. Translating it yields CASSYWDSGYEQYF.

The rearrangement joins TRBV3-1 to TRBJ1-1; D unresolved. Per the germline V gene, CDR1 is LGHDT and CDR2 is YNNKEL (reference sequence). The CDR3 sequence is 14 residues long. V was clipped by 3 bases and J by 0 bases, with 8 bases between them. CDR3 nucleotides: TGTGCCAGCAGCCACGGTACTATGAACACTGAAGCTTTCTTT. Protein product: CASSHGTMNTEAFF.

This clonotype came up a few times. V and J are TRBV12-3 or TRBV12-4 and TRBJ1-1; 7 nucleotides match TRBD1. V shed 5 bases and J 2 bases; nucleotides not matched to a gene: 5. This CDR3 contains 14 residues. The DNA of the CDR3 is TGTGCCAGCAGTCCGGGGACAGCAAACACTGAAGCTTTCTTT. Its translation is CASSPGTANTEAFF.

V usage is TRBV6-5 and J usage is TRBJ2-5; the D gene is possibly TRBD2 (6 bases). CDR3 size: 16 residues. V lost 2 bases and J lost 1, with 14 bases in between. CDR1 is MNHEY, CDR2 SVGAGI, per germline. The CDR3 DNA reads as TGTGCCAGCAGTTACCGGGGGAAATATATCCAAGAGACCCAGTACTTC. The encoded protein is CASSYRGKYIQETQYF.

CDR3 sequence (DNA): TGTGCCAGCTCAGTCGATAGCAATCAGCCCCAGCATTTT. Amino acids: CASSVDSNQPQHF. The V call is TRBV18, the J call TRBJ1-5; no definite D call. Between the trimmed V and J ends, which lost 5 bases and 0 bases, there was a span of 5 bases. CDR3 size: 13 residues. The germline V gene encodes CDR1 KGHSH and CDR2 LQKENI. Combining the CDR3 with reference TRBV18 and TRBJ1-5 gives the whole variable domain NAGVMQNPRHLVRRRGQEARLRCSPMKGHSHVYWYRQLPEEGLKFMVYLQKENIIDESGMPKERFSAEFPKEGPSILRIQQVVRGDSAAYFCASSVDSNQPQHFGDGTRLSIL.

V usage is TRBV12-3 or TRBV12-4 and J usage is TRBJ2-1, with D possibly TRBD1 on 6 matching bases. This CDR3 is built from 15 residues. Trimming left V 6 bases short and J 4 bases short, with 16 bases between. This CDR3 reads CASSPSPGVYNEQFF. The CDR3 DNA is TGTGCCAGCAGCCCGTCCCCAGGGGTATACAATGAGCAGTTCTTC.